This TCR beta chain is from a study of T cell repertoires in cytomegalovirus infection. Study details: Indications of both CMV infection and matching HLA type were provided by public TCR beta signatures.

With respect to this clonotype: No antigen is known for it.

TCRdb re-derived calls from the reads in MiXCR, one entry per CDR3 protein. The table includes 450,000 to 600,000 distinct CDR3 sequences, 30% to 40% detected once. The germline V and J ends were trimmed by 4 bases and 7 bases, with 14 bases remaining between them. Germline V gives CDR1 MNHEY, CDR2 SMNVEV (reference sequence). The CDR3 has 15 residues. The origin of this receptor is a human donor in good health (CMV status not recorded). Some clones in this sample may be carry-over from other donors' samples. V and J are TRBV27 and TRBJ1-6, with TRBD1 as a possible D gene (5 bases). The material sequenced was cultured PBMCs, taken from culture after CMV antigen stimulation. CDR3 region: CASSYKDGANSPLHF. CDR3 nucleotides: TGTGCCAGCAGTTACAAGGACGGGGCCAATTCACCCCTCCACTTT.